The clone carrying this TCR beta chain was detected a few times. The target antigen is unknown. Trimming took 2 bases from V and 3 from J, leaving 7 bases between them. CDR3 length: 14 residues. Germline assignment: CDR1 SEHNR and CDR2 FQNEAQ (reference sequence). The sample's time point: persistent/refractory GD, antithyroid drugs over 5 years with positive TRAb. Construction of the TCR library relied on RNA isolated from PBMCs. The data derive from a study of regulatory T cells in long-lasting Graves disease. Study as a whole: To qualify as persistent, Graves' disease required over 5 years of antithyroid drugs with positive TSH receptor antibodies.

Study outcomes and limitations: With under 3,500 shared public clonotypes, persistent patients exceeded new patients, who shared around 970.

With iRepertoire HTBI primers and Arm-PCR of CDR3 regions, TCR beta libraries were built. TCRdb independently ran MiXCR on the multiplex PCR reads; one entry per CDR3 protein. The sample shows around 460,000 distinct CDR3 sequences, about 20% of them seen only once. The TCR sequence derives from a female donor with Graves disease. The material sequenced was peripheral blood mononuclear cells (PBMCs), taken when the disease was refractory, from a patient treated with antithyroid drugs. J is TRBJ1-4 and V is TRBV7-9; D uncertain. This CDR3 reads CASSLLRANEKLFF. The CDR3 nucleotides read TGTGCCAGCAGCTTACTTCGGGCTAATGAAAAACTGTTTTTT.